Listed below are T cell receptor beta chains from one sample, sequenced in a study of blood T cell repertoires in COVID-19. Sequencing used immunoSEQ multiplex PCR; TCRdb keeps in-frame clones, though not all of them. This table has about 400,000 clones, around 92% appearing once. The material sequenced was peripheral blood. These receptors came from a man aged 35 to 55 with acute or convalescent COVID-19. Both conserved end residues are part of each CDR3. A D gene is named only where the DNA matches it firmly. The size field is filled for only some rows; it gives once, few, many or a size class.

size	V	D	J	DNA	CDR3
once	TRBV5-8	TRBD1	TRBJ1-1	TGTGCCAGCAGCTGGAACCAACAGGGGGCAACTGAAGCTTTCTTT	CASSWNQQGATEAFF
-	TRBV14	-	TRBJ2-7	TGTGCCAGCAGCCAAGCGACGCGGAAGACCTACGAGCAGTACTTC	CASSQATRKTYEQYF
-	TRBV20-1	TRBD2	TRBJ2-5	TGCAGTGCGAGTGGTCCGGGAGGAGAGACCCAGTACTTC	CSASGPGGETQYF
-	TRBV5-1	-	TRBJ1-1	TGCGCCAGCAGCTTGTCTTGGGGGGACACTGAAGCTTTCTTT	CASSLSWGDTEAFF
once	TRBV5-1	TRBD1	TRBJ1-5	TGCGCCAGCAGCTTGGCGGGGACAGCGAATCAGCCCCAGCATTTT	CASSLAGTANQPQHF
-	TRBV30	-	TRBJ1-4	TGTGCCTGGAGTTTCAGCCAGGGAAACGGGCGCCTGTTTTTT	CAWSFSQGNGRLFF
-	TRBV7-2	-	TRBJ2-5	TGTGCCAGCAGCTTAGCCCAGGGGGAGACCCAGTACTTC	CASSLAQGETQYF
-	TRBV3-1/TRBV3-2	TRBD2	TRBJ2-5	TGTGCCAGCAGCAGCGGGACTAGCGGGAGTTTAGCGGAGACCCAGTACTTC	CASSSGTSGSLAETQYF
-	TRBV5-5	TRBD2	TRBJ2-2	TGTGCCAGCAGCCGGACTAGCGGAGGGGTGACCGGGGAGCTGTTTTTT	CASSRTSGGVTGELFF
-	TRBV5-4	TRBD2	TRBJ2-3	TGTGCCAGCAGCTTGGGCCCCCGGGGCGGGGGGGCATATTACACAGATACGCAGTATTTT	CASSLGPRGGGAYYTDTQYF
-	TRBV5-1	TRBD2	TRBJ2-1	TGCGCCACTGGAATTGAGGGACTAGCGTACAATGAGCAGTTCTTC	CATGIEGLAYNEQFF
-	TRBV28	-	TRBJ1-2	TGTGCCAGCAGTTTATCCCAGGTTAACTATGGCTACACCTTC	CASSLSQVNYGYTF
-	TRBV5-1	-	TRBJ1-4	TGCGCCAGCAGCTTGGTTCAGGGTGGGGAACTGTTTTTT	CASSLVQGGELFF
few	TRBV28	-	TRBJ1-5	TGTGCCACTCATACATACAGTACCCGCAATCAGCCCCAGCATTTT	CATHTYSTRNQPQHF
-	TRBV7-9	TRBD2	TRBJ2-5	TGTGCCAGCAGTCAAACTAGCGGGGGGGACCTCTTGGAGACCCAGTACTTC	CASSQTSGGDLLETQYF